One sample yielded the 26 T cell receptor beta chains listed below, sequenced in a study of cytomegalovirus exposure and HLA in healthy donors (dated by TCRdb to 2016 to 2017). Library method: the immunoSEQ multiplex PCR assay. A mixture of 60 forward primers for TCR Vbeta segments and 13 reverse primers for TCR Jbeta segments was used in the multiplex PCR. Held by TCRdb, this immuneACCESS table contains in-frame sequences only and omits some clones. Under half of the omission traces to an unresolved V gene where checked; the cause of the rest is unknown. For this sample there are 120,000 or so clones; 77% appear just once. Clones ranked in the top ten supply 4.5% to 5% of the sample. Material: PBMCs. The receptor set was obtained from a man aged 45-65 years in good health and CMV-seropositive.

The CDR3 region is CASTQGTYEQYF. In DNA form, the CDR3 reads TGTGCCAGCACACAGGGGACCTACGAGCAGTACTTC. The chain couples TRBV6-1 to TRBJ2-7; TRBD1 matches 7 bases. V lost 7 bases, J lost 2 bases, and 2 bases stayed unmatched. CDR3 size: 12 residues. Germline assignment: CDR1 MNHNS and CDR2 SASEGT.

The chain employs TRBV7-2 and TRBJ1-3, with 8 bases identical to TRBD1. Germline CDR1 is SGHTA and CDR2 is FQGNSA. This CDR3 contains 16 residues. Losses at the gene ends were 5 bases for V and 0 bases for J; bases not matched to a gene: 6. CDR3 sequence: CASSMRTGISGNTIYF. The CDR3, as DNA: TGTGCCAGCAGCATGAGGACAGGGATCTCTGGAAACACCATATATTTT.

The genes are TRBV19 and TRBJ1-4; 7 positions agree with TRBD1. V was clipped by 3 bases and J by 8 bases; unmatched bases: 15. This CDR3 comprises 17 residues. Germline assignment: CDR1 LNHDA and CDR2 SQIVND (reference sequence). CDR3 sequence: CASSILDLRQGEEKLFF. The CDR3 nucleotides read TGTGCCAGTAGTATCCTGGACTTGAGGCAGGGGGAGGAAAAACTGTTTTTT.

The rearrangement uses TRBV7-9 and TRBJ1-4, with 12 bases matching TRBD1. Germline assignment: CDR1 SEHNR and CDR2 FQNEAQ (reference sequence). The CDR3 has 19 amino acids. V trimming: 4 bases; J trimming: 3 bases; junction bases outside the gene matches: 12. CDR3: CASSSNTGTGGLPNEKLFF. The CDR3 nucleotides read TGTGCCAGCAGCTCGAATACCGGGACAGGGGGCTTACCTAATGAAAAACTGTTTTTT.

V is TRBV25-1 and J is TRBJ1-3, with a possible D match to TRBD1 (5 bases). V shed 2 bases and J shed 4 bases, with 12 bases lying between them. The CDR3 contains 15 residues. Germline-derived CDR1 and CDR2 are MGHDK and SYGVNS. CDR3 coding DNA: TGTGCCAGCAGTGAACAGGGTGCGGCCGGAAACACCATATATTTT. Protein product: CASSEQGAAGNTIYF.

The rearrangement uses TRBV28 and TRBJ2-7; TRBD1 matches at 9 bases. V lost 6 bases, J lost 3 bases, and 15 bases stayed unmatched. The CDR3 has 17 amino acids. In germline, CDR1 is MDHEN, CDR2 SYDVKM. The CDR3 DNA sequence: TGTGCCAGCAGCCCGGCAACGACGGACAGGGGTCTCTACGAGCAGTACTTC. This codes for CASSPATTDRGLYEQYF.

This chain connects TRBV5-1 to TRBJ1-2; 10 bases align to TRBD1. Germline V gene data show CDR1 as SGHRS and CDR2 as YFSETQ. V was clipped by 4 bases and J by 1 base; unmatched bases: 4. CDR3 size: 15 residues. The CDR3 bases are TGCGCCAGCAGCCCCCGGGACAGGGGTAACTATGGCTACACCTTC. This codes for CASSPRDRGNYGYTF.

The CDR3 loop is CASIGPRGNQPQHF. The CDR3 DNA follows: TGTGCCAGTATAGGACCGAGGGGCAATCAGCCCCAGCATTTT. J is TRBJ1-5 and V is TRBV19; no firm D call. Trimming shortened V by 7 bases and J by 2 bases, and 12 bases separated the two germline ends. The CDR3 length is 14 residues. Germline CDR1 reads LNHDA; CDR2 reads SQIVND (reference sequence).

The genes are TRBV11-2 and TRBJ1-1; D is unresolved. The ends were cut back, 1 base at V and 0 bases at J, with 6 bases in the middle. The CDR3 contains 14 residues. Germline CDR1 is SGHAT and CDR2 is FQNNGV. Here the CDR3 DNA reads TGTGCCAGCAGCTTAGTGGGAGTGAACACTGAAGCTTTCTTT. Encoded protein: CASSLVGVNTEAFF.

This rearrangement joins TRBV9 to TRBJ2-5; tentative D call: TRBD2 (6 bases). The CDR3 runs to 14 residues. V was trimmed by 2 bases and J by 4 bases, leaving 12 bases between them. Germline CDR1 and CDR2: SGDLS and YYNGEE. CDR3 loop: CASSVRAGGETQYF. The CDR3 DNA follows: TGTGCCAGCAGCGTTCGAGCGGGTGGAGAGACCCAGTACTTC.

The chain recombines TRBV7-2 with TRBJ2-1, with 11 bases fitting TRBD2. Germline V gene sequence: CDR1 SGHTA, CDR2 FQGNSA. Trimming at V came to 0 bases and at J to 7 bases, leaving 8 bases not matched to a gene. The CDR3 spans 17 residues. The CDR3 protein is CASSLALAGGRENEQFF. For the CDR3, the DNA is TGTGCCAGCAGCTTAGCGCTAGCGGGAGGCCGGGAGAATGAGCAGTTCTTC.

The chain employs TRBV5-1 and TRBJ2-5; 7 bases fit TRBD2. J was trimmed by 5 bases and V by 3 bases; bases with no gene match: 1. The CDR3 runs 12 residues. Per germline, CDR1 SGHRS and CDR2 YFSETQ. CDR3 sequence: CASSWGGETQYF. CDR3 sequence (DNA): TGCGCCAGCAGCTGGGGGGGGGAGACCCAGTACTTC.

The rearrangement joins TRBV2 to TRBJ2-1; D possibly corresponds to TRBD2 (5 bases). Between the trimmed V and J ends, which lost 9 bases and 5 bases, there was a span of 11 bases. The V gene's germline CDR1 is SNHLY and CDR2 FYNNEI. CDR3 length: 12 residues. This CDR3 reads CASTRTDNEQFF. The CDR3 DNA is TGTGCCAGTACTAGGACCGACAATGAGCAGTTCTTC.

This clone was recorded a few times. The rearrangement uses TRBV12-5 and TRBJ2-5; D is possibly TRBD1 (7 bases). Looked up from germline, CDR1 is LGHNT and CDR2 is FRNRAP. V was shortened by 0 bases and J by 5 bases, with 16 bases between the two germline ends. The CDR3 is made up of 16 amino acids. CDR3 sequence reads: CASGLVLGGGLETQYF. DNA of the CDR3: TGTGCTAGTGGTTTGGTATTAGGAGGGGGCCTTGAGACCCAGTACTTC.

This rearrangement joins TRBV30 to TRBJ2-6; weak D call: TRBD2 (6 bases). The CDR3 sequence is 19 residues long. V shed 2 bases and J shed 1 base, with 21 bases lying between them. The V gene's germline CDR1 is GTSNPN and CDR2 SVGIG (reference sequence). This chain's CDR3 is CAWSRSSTGLPSGANVLTF. The CDR3 DNA sequence: TGTGCCTGGAGTAGATCGAGTACGGGACTCCCATCTGGGGCCAACGTCCTGACTTTC.

The rearrangement joins TRBV7-6 to TRBJ2-3; no clear D gene. Germline V gives CDR1 SGHVS, CDR2 FNYEAQ. Trimming removed 2 bases at V and 1 base at J, with 7 bases between. This CDR3 is built from 14 residues. Here the CDR3 DNA reads TGTGCCAGCAGCTTATCACTGCGCACAGATACGCAGTATTTT. This codes for CASSLSLRTDTQYF. Based on the CDR3 plus reference TRBV7-6 and TRBJ2-3, the full variable domain is GAGVSQSPRYKVTKRGQDVALRCDPISGHVSLYWYRQALGQGPEFLTYFNYEAQQDKSGLPNDRFSAERPEGSISTLTIQRTEQRDSAMYRCASSLSLRTDTQYFGPGTRLTVL.

This clone has just one count. V is TRBV5-1 and J is TRBJ2-3, with no clear D. The germline gives CDR1 SGHRS, CDR2 YFSETQ. This CDR3 is 13 amino acids long. V lost 2 bases and J lost 2, with 6 bases in between. CDR3 bases: TGCGCCAGCAGCTTTCAGGACACAGATACGCAGTATTTT. This sequence encodes CASSFQDTDTQYF. The whole variable domain, remainder taken from reference TRBV5-1 and TRBJ2-3, is KAGVTQTPRYLIKTRGQQVTLSCSPISGHRSVSWYQQTPGQGLQFLFEYFSETQRNKGNFPGRFSGRQFSNSRSEMNVSTLELGDSALYLCASSFQDTDTQYFGPGTRLTVL.

The V gene is TRBV14, the J gene TRBJ2-3; D not resolved. V shed 4 bases and J shed 0 bases, with 14 bases lying between them. This CDR3 has 16 amino acids. Germline lookup yields CDR1 SGHDN and CDR2 FVKESK. The DNA of the CDR3 is TGTGCCAGCAGCCCCCGCGGCTTAACTAGCACAGATACGCAGTATTTT. This sequence encodes CASSPRGLTSTDTQYF.

The chain recombines TRBV6-1 with TRBJ2-1; D not resolved. The CDR3 covers 13 residues. The V and J ends lost 7 bases and 4 bases respectively, with 11 bases between them. Germline CDR1 and CDR2: MNHNS and SASEGT. The CDR3 loop is CASTLALYNEQFF. The CDR3 DNA reads TGTGCCAGCACGTTAGCTCTATACAATGAGCAGTTCTTC.

The chain joins TRBV6-1 to TRBJ2-3; D may be TRBD1 (5 bases). V was clipped by 8 bases and J by 3 bases, with 9 bases between them. This CDR3 has 12 amino acids. Looked up from germline, CDR1 is MNHNS and CDR2 is SASEGT. This chain's CDR3 is CASGAETDTQYF. The CDR3 nucleotides are TGTGCCAGCGGGGCAGAAACAGATACGCAGTATTTT.

The chain has TRBV6-5 and TRBJ1-2; D call uncertain. V was pared by 6 bases and J by 2 bases, with 7 bases between. The germline CDR1 and CDR2 sequences are MNHEY and SVGAGI. The length of the CDR3 is 12 residues. In DNA, the CDR3 is TGTGCCAGCAGCAGACAAAACTATGGCTACACCTTC. Residues: CASSRQNYGYTF.

The sample holds a few counts of this clone. This sequence joins TRBV30 and TRBJ1-5, with D uncertain. CDR1 and CDR2 (germline): GTSNPN, SVGIG (reference sequence). Trimming took off 0 bases at V and 0 bases at J, with 3 bases between the two ends. This CDR3 is built from 13 residues. CDR3: CAWSVNSNQPQHF. The DNA for the CDR3 is TGTGCCTGGAGTGTTAATAGCAATCAGCCCCAGCATTTT.

This clone came up once. The V call is TRBV7-9, the J call TRBJ1-2; the D is unclear. CDR1 and CDR2 from the germline V gene are SEHNR and FQNEAQ (reference sequence). The V end was cut by 1 base, the J end by 1 base, with 7 bases between. The CDR3 has 14 residues. The CDR3 sequence is CASSLGSSNYGYTF. CDR3 DNA sequence: TGTGCCAGCAGCTTAGGGTCCAGTAACTATGGCTACACCTTC. The full variable domain, rest sourced from reference TRBV7-9 and TRBJ1-2, is DTGVSQNPRHKITKRGQNVTFRCDPISEHNRLYWYRQTLGQGPEFLTYFQNEAQLEKSRLLSDRFSAERPKGSFSTLEIQRTEQGDSAMYLCASSLGSSNYGYTFGSGTRLTVV.

The V call is TRBV15, the J call TRBJ2-5; TRBD2 matches at 9 bases. The DNA end favors TRBJ2-7, so the J call may be wrong. CDR3 length: 15 amino acids. Per germline, CDR1 LNHNV and CDR2 YYDKDF (reference sequence). CDR3 sequence: CATSRELAGGYEQYF. The CDR3 DNA sequence: TGTGCCACCAGCAGAGAACTAGCGGGCGGCTACGAGCAGTACTTC.

The chain employs TRBV13 and TRBJ1-2; 9 bases fit TRBD1. Unmatched junction bases numbered 7, after V lost 6 bases and J lost 2 bases. This CDR3 region has 15 residues. From germline, CDR1 is PRHDT and CDR2 FYEKMQ (reference sequence). CDR3 sequence (DNA): TGTGCCAGCAGAGCCTGGGGACAGGGAAACTATGGCTACACCTTC. Its translation is CASRAWGQGNYGYTF.

The rearrangement uses TRBV18 and TRBJ2-2, with TRBD1 identical over 8 bases. In germline, CDR1 is KGHSH, CDR2 LQKENI. CDR3 length: 15 residues. The J segment lost 1 base and the V segment lost 6 bases, leaving 4 bases of the junction unmatched. CDR3 in DNA: TGTGCCAGCTCGCCTGGACAGGGGAACACCGGGGAGCTGTTTTTT. Its protein is CASSPGQGNTGELFF.